This T cell receptor beta chain was found in a study of T cell repertoires in cytomegalovirus infection. Study as a whole: In the study, CMV epitopes included recently identified HLA-C-restricted and well-studied HLA-B-restricted ones. Public TCR beta signatures were indicative of both CMV infection and a matching HLA type.

The CDR3 has 14 amino acids. The germline V and J ends were trimmed by 2 bases and 6 bases, with 11 bases remaining between them. Germline CDR1 SGHTA, CDR2 FQGNSA. Study-level points and caveats: Of the TCR beta families, the public ones yielded a cumulative frequency that identified carriers of CMV plus the relevant HLA. What dominated the ex vivo response were HLA-C-restricted CMV-specific TCR beta clonotypes.

This clonotype was detected only a few times. The target antigen is unknown. A single record per CDR3 protein comes from TCRdb applying MiXCR to the reads. The table has around 430,000 distinct CDR3 sequences, about two fifths seen once; the top ten hold approximately 40%. The clonotype comes from a human donor in good health (CMV status not recorded). Some clones in this sample may be carry-over from other donors' samples. The specimen comprised cultured PBMCs, sampled from culture after CMV antigen stimulation. This rearrangement joins TRBV7-2 to TRBJ1-5; D is uncertain. This chain's CDR3 is CASSLFIPGQPQHF. The CDR3 DNA reads as TGTGCCAGCAGCTTATTCATCCCGGGTCAGCCCCAGCATTTT.